A single sample is the source of the 21 T cell receptor beta chains below, sequenced in a study of T cell responses to AZD1222 COVID-19 vaccine (dated by TCRdb to the early 2020s). The sample's time point label, decoded: about 28 days (+/-7) after the second vaccine dose. Library method: the immunoSEQ multiplex PCR assay. The table was pulled from immuneACCESS by TCRdb, which kept in-frame rearrangements only. Such tables lose some clones; where checked, under half of the loss comes from unresolved V genes, and the rest has no known cause. This sample lists 150,000 or so clones; more than 85% were detected once. Over 1% of the sample is taken by the ten largest. The sample was peripheral blood, taken 28 days after the second AZD1222 dose. The source of these receptors is an adult who received the AZD1222 COVID-19 vaccine.

The chain joins TRBV29-1 to TRBJ2-7; 9 nucleotides line up with TRBD2. CDR3 length: 13 residues. The germline gives CDR1 SQVTM, CDR2 ANQGSEA. Germline trimming cut 7 bases from V and 1 base from J; bases unmatched to any gene: 5. The CDR3 here is CSALTSGSYEQYF. The CDR3 bases are TGCAGCGCGCTGACTAGCGGATCCTACGAGCAGTACTTC.

V is TRBV19 and J is TRBJ2-1; D is possibly TRBD2 (5 bases). The length of the CDR3 is 16 residues. CDR1 and CDR2 from the germline V gene are LNHDA and SQIVND (reference sequence). Trimming pared 6 bases from V and 2 bases from J, leaving 17 bases between. The CDR3 reads CASRYSREQPYNEQFF. Here the CDR3 DNA reads TGTGCCAGTAGATACTCACGGGAACAGCCCTACAATGAGCAGTTCTTC.

The chain uses TRBV27 and TRBJ1-6, with D maybe TRBD1 (6 bases). Trimming took 3 bases from V and 7 from J, leaving 10 bases between them. CDR3 length: 14 amino acids. The germline gives CDR1 MNHEY, CDR2 SMNVEV (reference sequence). The CDR3 here is CASSFGQGNSPLHF. The CDR3 coding sequence is TGTGCCAGCAGTTTTGGCCAGGGGAATTCACCCCTCCACTTT.

This clone was seen a single time. J is TRBJ2-7 and V is TRBV5-4, with TRBD2 identical over 11 bases. The germline gives CDR1 SGHNT, CDR2 YYREEE (reference sequence). This CDR3 is 15 amino acids long. Germline trimming cut 0 bases from V and 3 bases from J; bases unmatched to any gene: 2. In nucleotides, the CDR3 is TGTGCCAGCAGCTTGGAACTAGCGGGGGACTACGAGCAGTACTTC. It yields the protein CASSLELAGDYEQYF.

The V call is TRBV6-2 or TRBV6-3, the J call TRBJ1-1, with 7 bases identical to TRBD1. The V gene's germline CDR1 is MNHEY and CDR2 SVGEGT. CDR3 length: 16 residues. V shed 2 bases and J 0 bases; nucleotides not matched to a gene: 6. The CDR3, as DNA: TGTGCCAGCAGTTACACAGGGGCGTCTCTGAACACTGAAGCTTTCTTT. This encodes CASSYTGASLNTEAFF.

CDR3 bases: TGTGCCAGCAGCCACGAGGGCGGGGGGGGCTACACCTTC. Its translation: CASSHEGGGGYTF. The chain couples TRBV27 to TRBJ1-2, with D perhaps matching TRBD1 (5 bases). The CDR3 loop spans 13 amino acids. V was pared by 6 bases and J by 8 bases, with 16 bases between. Germline V gives CDR1 MNHEY, CDR2 SMNVEV (reference sequence).

The chain recombines TRBV18 with TRBJ2-3; 7 bases align to TRBD1. Germline CDR1 and CDR2: KGHSH and LQKENI. This CDR3 spans 16 amino acids. Trimming cost V 3 bases and J 4 bases; bases outside gene matches: 10. The CDR3 protein is CASSPGAGGMPDTQYF. The CDR3 DNA is TGTGCCAGCTCACCCGGGGCAGGGGGTATGCCAGATACGCAGTATTTT.

J is TRBJ2-2 and V is TRBV7-9, with D maybe TRBD2 (6 bases). The V gene lost 5 bases and the J gene lost 4 bases, with 11 bases spanning the gap. In germline, CDR1 is SEHNR, CDR2 FQNEAQ (reference sequence). CDR3 length equals 14 residues. CDR3 sequence reads: CASSQNGGTGELFF. The CDR3 region has the DNA TGTGCCAGCAGCCAAAACGGGGGCACCGGGGAGCTGTTTTTT.

This chain uses TRBV14 with TRBJ1-2; D is undetermined. Germline V CDR1 and CDR2: SGHDN, FVKESK. Trimming pared 0 bases from V and 7 bases from J, leaving 9 bases between. The CDR3 contains 13 residues. CDR3 loop: CASSQDAWSGYTF. The CDR3 bases are TGTGCCAGCAGCCAAGATGCATGGTCTGGCTACACCTTC.

This clone was seen just once. The chain couples TRBV5-6 to TRBJ1-6, with 10 bases matching TRBD1. The V and J ends lost 4 bases and 8 bases, in that order; junction bases with no gene match: 6. This CDR3 has 15 residues. The germline gives CDR1 SGHDT, CDR2 YYEEEE. The CDR3 nucleotides read TGTGCCAGCAGCGTTCCGGGACAGGGGTATTCACCCCTCCACTTT. Translating gives CASSVPGQGYSPLHF.

This chain connects TRBV6-2 or TRBV6-3 to TRBJ2-2; a weak D match, TRBD1 (6 bases). This CDR3 spans 16 amino acids. The V and J ends lost 2 bases and 5 bases respectively, with 15 bases between them. Germline assignment: CDR1 MNHEY and CDR2 SVGEGT. The CDR3 is CASSYARQVWTGELFF. DNA of the CDR3: TGTGCCAGCAGTTACGCCAGACAGGTCTGGACCGGGGAGCTGTTTTTT.

The chain links TRBV9 to TRBJ1-5; D uncertain. Trimming removed 0 bases from V and 4 bases from J, with 11 bases in between. Germline CDR1 SGDLS, CDR2 YYNGEE. This CDR3 comprises 15 residues. CDR3 amino acids: CASSVGPLGNQPQHF. The DNA for the CDR3 is TGTGCCAGCAGCGTAGGTCCTCTGGGGAATCAGCCCCAGCATTTT.

The chain uses TRBV19 and TRBJ2-1; 15 nucleotides align to TRBD2. The CDR3 contains 15 residues. Looked up from germline, CDR1 is LNHDA and CDR2 is SQIVND (reference sequence). The V gene end was trimmed by 3 bases and the J gene end by 10 bases; junction bases not matched to a gene: 4. The CDR3 loop is CASSMGLAGGGEQFF. For the CDR3, the DNA is TGTGCCAGTAGTATGGGACTAGCGGGAGGTGGCGAGCAGTTCTTC.

This chain uses TRBV4-2 with TRBJ1-3, with 8 positions matching TRBD1. Germline V gene data show CDR1 as LGHNA and CDR2 as YNFKEQ. Unmatched junction bases numbered 11, after V lost 2 bases and J lost 2 bases. There are 18 residues in the CDR3. The CDR3 DNA follows: TGTGCCAGCAGCCAACAACCTCAGGGGGCGCAAACTGGAAACACCATATATTTT. Its translation is CASSQQPQGAQTGNTIYF.

The chain combines TRBV28 with TRBJ2-7, with 8 positions matching TRBD2. This CDR3 spans 16 amino acids. V lost 7 bases and J lost 6; bases outside the gene matches: 17. Per the germline V gene, CDR1 is MDHEN and CDR2 is SYDVKM. CDR3 region: CASTPGGGKGLGEQYF. The CDR3 nucleotides read TGTGCCAGCACCCCGGGGGGGGGAAAAGGCTTAGGCGAGCAGTACTTC.

This CDR3 is CASSLGLAGGDEQFF. CDR3 DNA sequence: TGTGCCAGCAGCTTAGGCCTAGCCGGGGGCGATGAGCAGTTCTTC. The chain joins TRBV7-9 to TRBJ2-1; D might be TRBD1 or TRBD2, each matching 6 bases. Germline V gene data show CDR1 as SEHNR and CDR2 as FQNEAQ (reference sequence). Trimming cost V 1 base and J 8 bases, with 15 bases left between them. CDR3 size: 15 residues.

This chain connects TRBV19 to TRBJ1-4; D is uncertain. Trimming removed 0 bases from V and 0 bases from J, with 8 bases in between. The CDR3 covers 16 residues. Germline V gene sequence: CDR1 LNHDA, CDR2 SQIVND (reference sequence). The CDR3 sequence: CASSIEGTATNEKLFF. The CDR3 nucleotides are TGTGCCAGTAGTATAGAGGGCACCGCAACTAATGAAAAACTGTTTTTT. Combining the CDR3 with reference TRBV19 and TRBJ1-4 gives the whole variable domain DGGITQSPKYLFRKEGQNVTLSCEQNLNHDAMYWYRQDPGQGLRLIYYSQIVNDFQKGDIAEGYSVSREKKESFPLTVTSAQKNPTAFYLCASSIEGTATNEKLFFGSGTQLSVL.

This chain uses TRBV5-5 with TRBJ2-7, with D perhaps TRBD1 (5 bases). The V gene's germline CDR1 is SGHKS and CDR2 YYEKEE (reference sequence). The CDR3 runs to 15 residues. V was pared by 4 bases and J by 2 bases, with 16 bases between. This chain's CDR3 is CASSGLTETAYEQYF. CDR3 coding DNA: TGTGCCAGCAGCGGGTTGACAGAAACCGCCTACGAGCAGTACTTC.

V usage is TRBV4-2 and J usage is TRBJ1-3; no definite D call. Looked up from germline, CDR1 is LGHNA and CDR2 is YNFKEQ. The CDR3 extends over 15 amino acids. V was pared by 4 bases and J by 9 bases, with 19 bases between. The chain's CDR3 is CASSPQRISSVTIYF. The CDR3 bases are TGTGCCAGCAGCCCCCAGCGTATTAGCTCCGTCACCATATATTTT.

This rearrangement joins TRBV7-8 to TRBJ2-1; TRBD1 is a possible D gene (6 bases). The V gene's germline CDR1 is SGHVS and CDR2 FQNEAQ. The CDR3 is 15 amino acids. The germline V and J ends were trimmed by 1 base and 3 bases, with 10 bases remaining between them. The DNA of the CDR3 is TGTGCCAGCAGCTTAGAGGGGGTGGGCTACAATGAGCAGTTCTTC. It is translated as CASSLEGVGYNEQFF.

The chain couples TRBV7-6 to TRBJ2-5; 10 nucleotides align to TRBD2. Germline V gene lookup returns CDR1 SGHVS and CDR2 FNYEAQ. J was trimmed by 5 bases and V by 0 bases; bases with no gene match: 18. The CDR3 contains 20 residues. CDR3 nucleotide sequence: TGTGCCAGCAGCTTAGCTCAGTGGTTGCTTGGGACTAGCGAAATGGAGACCCAGTACTTC. Translating gives CASSLAQWLLGTSEMETQYF. Drawing the rest from reference TRBV7-6 and TRBJ2-5, the complete variable domain is GAGVSQSPRYKVTKRGQDVALRCDPISGHVSLYWYRQALGQGPEFLTYFNYEAQQDKSGLPNDRFSAERPEGSISTLTIQRTEQRDSAMYRCASSLAQWLLGTSEMETQYFGPGTRLLVL.